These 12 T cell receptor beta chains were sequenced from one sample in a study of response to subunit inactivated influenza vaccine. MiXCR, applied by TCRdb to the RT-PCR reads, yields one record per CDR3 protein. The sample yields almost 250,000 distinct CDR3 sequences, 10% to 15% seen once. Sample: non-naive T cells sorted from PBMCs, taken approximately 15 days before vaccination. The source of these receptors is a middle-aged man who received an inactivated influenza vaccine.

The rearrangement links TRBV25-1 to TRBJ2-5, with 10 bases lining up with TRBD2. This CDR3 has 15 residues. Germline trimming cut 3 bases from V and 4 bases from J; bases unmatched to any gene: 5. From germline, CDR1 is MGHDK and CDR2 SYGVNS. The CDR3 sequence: CASSESLAGAETQYF. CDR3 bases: TGTGCCAGCAGTGAGAGTCTAGCGGGGGCAGAGACCCAGTACTTC.

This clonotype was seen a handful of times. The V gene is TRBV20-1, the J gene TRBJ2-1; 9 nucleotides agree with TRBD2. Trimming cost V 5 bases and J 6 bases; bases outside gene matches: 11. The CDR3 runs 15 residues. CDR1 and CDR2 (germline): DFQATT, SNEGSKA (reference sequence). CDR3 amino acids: CSAYRGGAGINEQFF. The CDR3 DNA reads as TGCAGTGCTTACCGCGGGGGGGCCGGAATCAATGAGCAGTTCTTC.

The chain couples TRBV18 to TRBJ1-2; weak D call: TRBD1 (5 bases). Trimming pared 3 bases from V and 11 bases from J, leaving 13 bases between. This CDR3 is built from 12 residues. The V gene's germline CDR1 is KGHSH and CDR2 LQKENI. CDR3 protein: CASSPRAGGYTF. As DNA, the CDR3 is TGTGCCAGCTCACCCAGGGCTGGTGGGTACACCTTC.

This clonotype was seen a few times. CDR3 protein: CASSLGTSGETQYF. The CDR3 bases are TGTGCCAGCAGTTTAGGAACTAGCGGGGAGACCCAGTACTTC. V usage is TRBV12-3 or TRBV12-4 and J usage is TRBJ2-5; 9 bases align to TRBD2. V trimming: 1 base; J trimming: 5 bases; junction bases outside the gene matches: 2. This CDR3 has 14 amino acids.

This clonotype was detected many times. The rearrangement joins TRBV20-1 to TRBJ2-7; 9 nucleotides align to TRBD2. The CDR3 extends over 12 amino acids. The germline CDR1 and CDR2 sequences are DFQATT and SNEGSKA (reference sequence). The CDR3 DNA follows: TGCAGGGCCTTTAGCGGGAGCTACGAGCAGTACTTC. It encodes CRAFSGSYEQYF.

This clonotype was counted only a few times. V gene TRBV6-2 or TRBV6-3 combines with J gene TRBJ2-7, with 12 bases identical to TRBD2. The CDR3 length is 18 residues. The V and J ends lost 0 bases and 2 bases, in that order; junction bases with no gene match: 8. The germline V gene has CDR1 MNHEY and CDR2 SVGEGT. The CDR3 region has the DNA TGTGCCAGCAGTTACTCCCTAGCGGGAGGGCCCGGCGCCTACGAGCAGTACTTC. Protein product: CASSYSLAGGPGAYEQYF.

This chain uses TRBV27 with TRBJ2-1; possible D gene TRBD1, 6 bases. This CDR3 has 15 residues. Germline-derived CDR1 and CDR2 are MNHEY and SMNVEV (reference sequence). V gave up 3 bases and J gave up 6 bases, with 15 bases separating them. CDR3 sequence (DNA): TGTGCCAGCAGTTTGCAACAGGGAATTTCCAATGAGCAGTTCTTC. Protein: CASSLQQGISNEQFF.

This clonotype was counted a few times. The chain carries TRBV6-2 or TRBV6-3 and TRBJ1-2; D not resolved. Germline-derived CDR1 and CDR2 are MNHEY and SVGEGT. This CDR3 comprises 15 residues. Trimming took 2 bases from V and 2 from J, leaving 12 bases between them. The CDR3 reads CASSYADRTNYGYTF. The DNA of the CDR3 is TGTGCCAGCAGTTACGCAGACCGGACGAACTATGGCTACACCTTC.

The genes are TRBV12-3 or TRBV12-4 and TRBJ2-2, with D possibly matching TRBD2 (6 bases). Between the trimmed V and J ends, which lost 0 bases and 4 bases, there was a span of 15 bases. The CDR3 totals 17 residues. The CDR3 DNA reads TGTGCCAGCAGTTTAGCATTCGGGCGGGGTGGCACCGGGGAGCTGTTTTTT. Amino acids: CASSLAFGRGGTGELFF.

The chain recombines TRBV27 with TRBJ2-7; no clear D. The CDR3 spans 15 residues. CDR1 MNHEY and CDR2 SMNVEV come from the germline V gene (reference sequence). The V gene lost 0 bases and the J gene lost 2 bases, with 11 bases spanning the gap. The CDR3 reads CASSLSRYGTYEQYF. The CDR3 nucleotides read TGTGCCAGCAGTTTATCTCGGTATGGGACCTACGAGCAGTACTTC.

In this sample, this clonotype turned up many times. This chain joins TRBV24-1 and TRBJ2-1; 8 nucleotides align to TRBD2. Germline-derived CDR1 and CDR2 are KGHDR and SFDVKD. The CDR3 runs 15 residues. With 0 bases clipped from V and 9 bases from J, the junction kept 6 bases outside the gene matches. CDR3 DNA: TGTGCCACCAGTGATTTGGATAGCGGGATTTCTGAGCAGTTCTTC. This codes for CATSDLDSGISEQFF.

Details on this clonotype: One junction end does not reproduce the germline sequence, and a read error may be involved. The CDR3 spells CSSRDHGPSGRYEQYF. The CDR3 region has the DNA TGCAGTTCTAGAGATCATGGGCCTAGCGGGCGGTACGAGCAGTACTTC. The J gene is TRBJ2-7, the V gene TRBV20-1, with 8 positions matching TRBD2. CDR3 length equals 16 residues. Per the germline V gene, CDR1 is DFQATT and CDR2 is SNEGSKA (reference sequence).